This is a list of T cell receptor beta chains from one sample in a study of response to subunit inactivated influenza vaccine. TCRdb passed the RT-PCR reads through MiXCR, listing each CDR3 protein once. This sample carries about 500,000 distinct CDR3 sequences, approximately 15% of them seen once, and the ten largest clones take over 2.5%. Material: CD4+ T cells sorted from PBMCs, obtained roughly 24 months after vaccination. These receptor sequences come from a man aged 50 to 69 who received an inactivated influenza vaccine. The CDR3 runs from the conserved cysteine through the conserved F or W. For some rows the clone size is stated as once, few or many, or as a class when expanded; others skip it.

j_gene: TRBJ1-6; abundance: -; v_gene: TRBV6-1; CDR3aa: CASRFTLARRNSPLHF
j_gene: TRBJ2-5; abundance: -; v_gene: TRBV29-1; CDR3aa: CSVDTWLAPETQYF
j_gene: TRBJ2-3; abundance: few; v_gene: TRBV12-5; CDR3aa: CASGLVRWGGTSTDTQYF
j_gene: TRBJ2-7; abundance: few; v_gene: TRBV11-1; CDR3aa: CASSIRQGYEQYF
j_gene: TRBJ2-7; abundance: -; v_gene: TRBV10-3; CDR3aa: CATHGTNSYEQYF
j_gene: TRBJ2-5; abundance: -; v_gene: TRBV7-8; CDR3aa: CASRLYRVSGETQYF
j_gene: TRBJ1-5; abundance: -; v_gene: TRBV28; CDR3aa: CASRHRDRGVGQPQHF
j_gene: TRBJ2-7; abundance: many; v_gene: TRBV28; CDR3aa: CASGRNEQYF
j_gene: TRBJ1-1; abundance: -; v_gene: TRBV6-1; CDR3aa: CASSEQENKLNTEAFF
j_gene: TRBJ2-7; abundance: -; v_gene: TRBV2; CDR3aa: CASYRGAYEQYF
j_gene: TRBJ2-3; abundance: -; v_gene: TRBV18; CDR3aa: CASSPREDTQYF
j_gene: TRBJ1-1; abundance: -; v_gene: TRBV12-3/TRBV12-4; CDR3aa: CASSLARDYEAFF
j_gene: TRBJ2-1; abundance: -; v_gene: TRBV10-1; CDR3aa: CASTAQNRNEQFF
j_gene: TRBJ1-6; abundance: few; v_gene: TRBV7-2; CDR3aa: CASSLASGGSPLHF
j_gene: TRBJ1-1; abundance: few; v_gene: TRBV6-2/TRBV6-3; CDR3aa: CASRTIGGTEAFF
j_gene: TRBJ1-6; abundance: few; v_gene: TRBV4-1; CDR3aa: CASSQVPGGQLDNSPLHF
j_gene: TRBJ2-3; abundance: -; v_gene: TRBV19; CDR3aa: CASSIAYTDTQYF
j_gene: TRBJ1-1; abundance: few; v_gene: TRBV20-1; CDR3aa: CSARNPGTFYTEAFF
j_gene: TRBJ1-4; abundance: few; v_gene: TRBV20-1; CDR3aa: CSPKQPATNEKLFF
j_gene: TRBJ1-2; abundance: few; v_gene: TRBV12-3/TRBV12-4; CDR3aa: CASSPASLAYGYTF
j_gene: TRBJ2-6; abundance: -; v_gene: TRBV6-5; CDR3aa: CASSYRIQGAGANVLTF
j_gene: TRBJ2-1; abundance: -; v_gene: TRBV12-3/TRBV12-4; CDR3aa: CASSRTSGSNEQFF
j_gene: TRBJ1-1; abundance: few; v_gene: TRBV20-1; CDR3aa: CSASLRNTEAFF
j_gene: TRBJ1-6; abundance: few; v_gene: TRBV6-1; CDR3aa: CASSPSGGVASPLHF
j_gene: TRBJ2-3; abundance: few; v_gene: TRBV11-2; CDR3aa: CASSLSRGYTIRTDTQYF
j_gene: TRBJ2-2; abundance: many; v_gene: TRBV5-6; CDR3aa: CASRRTATGELFF
j_gene: TRBJ2-7; abundance: -; v_gene: TRBV7-8; CDR3aa: CASSLEAGRAYEQYF
j_gene: TRBJ1-5; abundance: few; v_gene: TRBV5-5; CDR3aa: CASSLGDGGGNQPQHF
j_gene: TRBJ1-1; abundance: -; v_gene: TRBV20-1; CDR3aa: CSARDGPGRTEAFF
j_gene: TRBJ2-5; abundance: -; v_gene: TRBV5-1; CDR3aa: CASKEGVKETQYF
j_gene: TRBJ1-2; abundance: -; v_gene: TRBV4-3; CDR3aa: CASSPRSGYGYTF
j_gene: TRBJ2-1; abundance: few; v_gene: TRBV29-1; CDR3aa: CSAGTSGRVEQFF
j_gene: TRBJ1-5; abundance: -; v_gene: TRBV7-2; CDR3aa: CASSPRTGVNQPQHF
j_gene: TRBJ2-5; abundance: -; v_gene: TRBV7-2; CDR3aa: CASSAAGARETQYF
j_gene: TRBJ1-2; abundance: -; v_gene: TRBV7-9; CDR3aa: CASSLSGRNYGYTF
j_gene: TRBJ1-5; abundance: -; v_gene: TRBV7-2; CDR3aa: CASSLGSINQPQHF
j_gene: TRBJ2-6; abundance: -; v_gene: TRBV28; CDR3aa: CASSSTGSSGANVLTF
j_gene: TRBJ2-7; abundance: few; v_gene: TRBV11-2; CDR3aa: CASSPGGGSGSEQYF
j_gene: TRBJ2-7; abundance: few; v_gene: TRBV4-1; CDR3aa: CASSKWDRAYEQYF
j_gene: TRBJ2-2; abundance: -; v_gene: TRBV7-4; CDR3aa: CASSTGELFF
j_gene: TRBJ1-1; abundance: once; v_gene: TRBV25-1; CDR3aa: CASSLSNRNTEAFF
j_gene: TRBJ1-4; abundance: few; v_gene: TRBV14; CDR3aa: CASSAGQAGVKLFF
j_gene: TRBJ2-3; abundance: -; v_gene: TRBV6-1; CDR3aa: CASSTTGTDTQYF
j_gene: TRBJ1-1; abundance: few; v_gene: TRBV29-1; CDR3aa: CSVGQGIMNTEAFF
j_gene: TRBJ1-1; abundance: -; v_gene: TRBV12-3/TRBV12-4; CDR3aa: CASRTGQFATFHTEAFF
j_gene: TRBJ1-1; abundance: few; v_gene: TRBV11-1; CDR3aa: CASSLTGQGNTEAFF
j_gene: TRBJ2-5; abundance: -; v_gene: TRBV9; CDR3aa: CASSPSSRETQYF
j_gene: TRBJ1-5; abundance: few; v_gene: TRBV6-6; CDR3aa: CASSMSSNQPQHF
j_gene: TRBJ1-1; abundance: -; v_gene: TRBV7-2; CDR3aa: CASSLADLNTEAFF
j_gene: TRBJ2-1; abundance: few; v_gene: TRBV2; CDR3aa: CASRLDRGYNEQFF
j_gene: TRBJ2-7; abundance: few; v_gene: TRBV5-1; CDR3aa: CASSPTGTGGVEQYF
j_gene: TRBJ2-1; abundance: -; v_gene: TRBV28; CDR3aa: CASSSPGLRDEQFF
j_gene: TRBJ1-5; abundance: few; v_gene: TRBV6-1; CDR3aa: CASRRGQSNQPQHF
j_gene: TRBJ2-5; abundance: many; v_gene: TRBV5-1; CDR3aa: CASSLENLRETQYF
j_gene: TRBJ1-1; abundance: -; v_gene: TRBV20-1; CDR3aa: CSARVYLNTEAFF
j_gene: TRBJ2-1; abundance: few; v_gene: TRBV2; CDR3aa: CASMASGSPYNEQFF
j_gene: TRBJ1-2; abundance: -; v_gene: TRBV5-1; CDR3aa: CASSKDNLNYGYTF
j_gene: TRBJ1-5; abundance: -; v_gene: TRBV12-3/TRBV12-4; CDR3aa: CASTPSAGYQPQHF
j_gene: TRBJ2-3; abundance: -; v_gene: TRBV12-3/TRBV12-4; CDR3aa: CASSFYGTSTDTQYF